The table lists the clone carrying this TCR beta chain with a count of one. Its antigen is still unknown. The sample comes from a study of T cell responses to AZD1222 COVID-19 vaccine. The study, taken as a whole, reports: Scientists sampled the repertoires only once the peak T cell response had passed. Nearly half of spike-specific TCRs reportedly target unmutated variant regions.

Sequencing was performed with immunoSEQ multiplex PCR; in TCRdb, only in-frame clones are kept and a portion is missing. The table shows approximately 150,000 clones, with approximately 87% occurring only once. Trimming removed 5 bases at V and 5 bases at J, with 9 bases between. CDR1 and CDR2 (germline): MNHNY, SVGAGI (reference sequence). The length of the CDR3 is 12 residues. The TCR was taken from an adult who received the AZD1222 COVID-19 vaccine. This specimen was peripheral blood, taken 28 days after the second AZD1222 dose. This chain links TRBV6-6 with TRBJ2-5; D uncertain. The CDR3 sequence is CASSQLGETQYF. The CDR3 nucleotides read TGTGCCAGCAGTCAGCTTGGGGAGACCCAGTACTTC.